The 28 T cell receptor beta chains presented below share a single source sample, sequenced in a study of blood T cell repertoires in COVID-19. Assay: immunoSEQ multiplex PCR; the TCRdb copy retains only in-frame clones and omits some. The profile shows 60,000 to 70,000 clones, roughly 90% of them singletons. The sample comprised peripheral blood. These receptors all stem from a woman between 55 and 75 years old with acute or convalescent COVID-19.

V and J are TRBV19 and TRBJ2-3; weak D call: TRBD1 (5 bases). The CDR3 loop spans 15 amino acids. The V end lost 5 bases, the J end lost 0 bases, and 12 bases lay between the germline ends. Germline V lookup: CDR1 LNHDA, CDR2 SQIVND (reference sequence). The CDR3 is CASSDTGASTDTQYF. CDR3 DNA sequence: TGTGCCAGTAGTGACACAGGTGCTAGCACAGATACGCAGTATTTT.

The rearrangement uses TRBV19 and TRBJ1-5, with 10 bases fitting TRBD1. With 2 bases clipped from V and 5 bases from J, the junction kept 6 bases outside the gene matches. The CDR3 covers 16 residues. Germline loops: CDR1 LNHDA, CDR2 SQIVND (reference sequence). The CDR3 protein is CASSIQRGTGDQPQHF. The CDR3, as DNA: TGTGCCAGTAGTATACAGAGAGGGACAGGGGATCAGCCCCAGCATTTT.

The chain carries TRBV5-1 and TRBJ2-5; D uncertain. Germline V gene data show CDR1 as SGHRS and CDR2 as YFSETQ. The CDR3 is 14 amino acids. Between the trimmed V and J ends, which lost 1 base and 1 base, there was a span of 8 bases. CDR3 loop: CASSLIHLQETQYF. Here the CDR3 DNA reads TGCGCCAGCAGCTTGATACACCTCCAAGAGACCCAGTACTTC. Variable domain in full (rest from reference TRBV5-1 and TRBJ2-5): KAGVTQTPRYLIKTRGQQVTLSCSPISGHRSVSWYQQTPGQGLQFLFEYFSETQRNKGNFPGRFSGRQFSNSRSEMNVSTLELGDSALYLCASSLIHLQETQYFGPGTRLLVL.

The chain combines TRBV7-6 with TRBJ2-3; 9 bases map to TRBD1. The CDR3 contains 16 residues. The V gene end was trimmed by 5 bases and the J gene end by 2 bases; junction bases not matched to a gene: 8. From germline, CDR1 is SGHVS and CDR2 FNYEAQ. CDR3: CASSPTGTGNTDTQYF. The DNA of the CDR3 is TGTGCCAGCAGCCCGACGGGGACAGGGAACACAGATACGCAGTATTTT.

The chain joins TRBV28 to TRBJ2-2; D is uncertain. Per the germline V gene, CDR1 is MDHEN and CDR2 is SYDVKM. V shed 6 bases and J shed 7 bases, with 6 bases lying between them. This CDR3 has 11 residues. CDR3 sequence (DNA): TGTGCCAGCAGGTCCGGCGGGGAGCTGTTTTTT. Translated, it gives CASRSGGELFF.

The CDR3 reads CASSFLTGGYTF. The CDR3 coding sequence is TGTGCCAGCAGCTTCCTGACGGGGGGCTACACCTTC. This chain joins TRBV11-2 and TRBJ1-2; D not certain. The V end was cut by 3 bases, the J end by 8 bases, with 10 bases between. Germline assignment: CDR1 SGHAT and CDR2 FQNNGV. The CDR3 runs to 12 residues.

This chain connects TRBV10-3 to TRBJ2-7; possibly TRBD2 for D (5 bases). The CDR3 runs to 16 residues. Trimming left V 0 bases short and J 1 base short, with 13 bases between. The germline V gene has CDR1 ENHRY and CDR2 SYGVKD. The CDR3 reads CAISESIRGNSYEQYV. In DNA, the CDR3 is TGTGCCATCAGTGAGTCGATCAGAGGGAATTCCTACGAGCAGTACGTC.

The chain is built from TRBV12-3 or TRBV12-4 and TRBJ1-2, with D hard to call. This CDR3 comprises 13 residues. The V gene lost 0 bases and the J gene lost 4 bases, with 6 bases spanning the gap. CDR3: CASSLASSYGYTF. CDR3 sequence (DNA): TGTGCCAGCAGTTTAGCTTCCAGCTATGGCTACACCTTC.

The chain links TRBV5-1 to TRBJ2-2, with D perhaps matching TRBD1 (5 bases). V shed 2 bases and J shed 5 bases, with 13 bases lying between them. This CDR3 has 15 amino acids. CDR1 is SGHRS and CDR2 is YFSETQ in the germline V gene. The CDR3, as DNA: TGCGCCAGCAGCTTAATAGGGGATGAAACCGGGGAGCTGTTTTTT. Amino acid sequence: CASSLIGDETGELFF.

The V gene is TRBV9, the J gene TRBJ2-1; D unclear. Germline V CDR1 and CDR2: SGDLS, YYNGEE. CDR3 length equals 14 residues. Deletions cut 0 bases from V and 8 bases from J, with 12 bases between. The CDR3 loop reads CASSVASEADEQFF. The CDR3 DNA reads as TGTGCCAGCAGCGTAGCTTCTGAGGCCGATGAGCAGTTCTTC. Drawing the rest from reference TRBV9 and TRBJ2-1, the complete variable domain is DSGVTQTPKHLITATGQRVTLRCSPRSGDLSVYWYQQSLDQGLQFLIQYYNGEERAKGNILERFSAQQFPDLHSELNLSSLELGDSALYFCASSVASEADEQFFGPGTRLTVL.

This sequence joins TRBV6-5 and TRBJ1-5; D not resolved. Deletions cut 2 bases from V and 11 bases from J, with 10 bases between. There are 12 residues in the CDR3. Germline values: CDR1 MNHEY, CDR2 SVGAGI. CDR3 in DNA: TGTGCCAGCAGTTACCCCCGGGATACCCAGCATTTT. This translates into CASSYPRDTQHF.

The CDR3: CASNGGLAGVGEQFF. The DNA for the CDR3 is TGTGCCAGCAATGGAGGGCTAGCGGGAGTTGGTGAGCAGTTCTTC. The V call is TRBV2, the J call TRBJ2-1, with 10 bases matching TRBD2. The V gene end was trimmed by 7 bases and the J gene end by 9 bases; junction bases not matched to a gene: 12. The germline V gene encodes CDR1 SNHLY and CDR2 FYNNEI. This CDR3 is built from 15 residues.

The chain recombines TRBV30 with TRBJ1-6, with D possibly TRBD1 on 5 matching bases. The ends were cut back, 0 bases at V and 3 bases at J, with 15 bases in the middle. The CDR3 spans 17 residues. Per germline, CDR1 GTSNPN and CDR2 SVGIG (reference sequence). The CDR3 region is CAWSVLGAANYNSPLHF. CDR3 DNA sequence: TGTGCCTGGAGTGTACTTGGGGCAGCTAACTATAATTCACCCCTCCACTTT. Based on the CDR3 plus reference TRBV30 and TRBJ1-6, the full variable domain is SQTIHQWPATLVQPVGSPLSLECTVEGTSNPNLYWYRQAAGRGLQLLFYSVGIGQISSEVPQNLSASRPQDRQFILSSKKLLLSDSGFYLCAWSVLGAANYNSPLHFGNGTRLTVT.

V is TRBV29-1 and J is TRBJ1-1, with a possible D match to TRBD1 (5 bases). V gave up 5 bases and J gave up 4 bases, with 17 bases separating them. The CDR3 runs 14 residues. Germline lookup yields CDR1 SQVTM and CDR2 ANQGSEA. In nucleotides, the CDR3 is TGCAGCGTTAACAGGATGGGTTGGAGCACTGAAGCTTTCTTT. Its protein is CSVNRMGWSTEAFF.

The gene calls are TRBV6-5 and TRBJ1-1; D not resolved. Trimming stripped 2 bases from V and 1 base from J, with 8 bases between. Germline CDR1 and CDR2: MNHEY and SVGAGI. The CDR3 has 14 residues. CDR3 sequence: CASSYGQRNTEAFF. In nucleotides, the CDR3 is TGTGCCAGCAGTTACGGTCAGCGGAACACTGAAGCTTTCTTT.

The chain is built from TRBV28 and TRBJ1-1, with D perhaps TRBD1 (6 bases). Germline V lookup: CDR1 MDHEN, CDR2 SYDVKM. The V end lost 5 bases, the J end lost 8 bases, and 12 bases lay between the germline ends. This CDR3 region has 12 residues. In nucleotides, the CDR3 is TGTGCCAGCAGTATTTTACAGGGCGAAGCTTTCTTT. This gives the protein CASSILQGEAFF. Full variable domain (remainder filled in from reference TRBV28 and TRBJ1-1): DVKVTQSSRYLVKRTGEKVFLECVQDMDHENMFWYRQDPGLGLRLIYFSYDVKMKEKGDIPEGYSVSREKKERFSLILESASTNQTSMYLCASSILQGEAFFGQGTRLTVV.

The chain couples TRBV4-2 to TRBJ1-1; perhaps TRBD1 as D (6 bases). The germline V gene has CDR1 LGHNA and CDR2 YNFKEQ. This CDR3 has 15 residues. V gave up 1 base and J gave up 5 bases, with 14 bases separating them. As DNA, the CDR3 is TGTGCCAGCAGCCAAGTTCAGGGGCAGGAAACTGAAGCTTTCTTT. This encodes CASSQVQGQETEAFF.

In regard to this clone: Relative to the germline gene, one junction end is altered; a read error may explain this. This chain joins TRBV3-1 (or the pseudogene TRBV3-2) and TRBJ2-2, with D possibly being TRBD2 (5 bases). From germline, CDR1 is LGHDT and CDR2 YNNKEL (reference sequence). This CDR3 has 17 amino acids. In nucleotides, the CDR3 is TGTGCCAGCAGCCAAGTTCGGGCTAGCCGAAACACCGAGGAGCTGTTTTTT. Translation: CASSQVRASRNTEELFF.

The chain combines TRBV29-1 with TRBJ2-1; 11 nucleotides align to TRBD2. This CDR3 has 15 amino acids. Germline V lookup: CDR1 SQVTM, CDR2 ANQGSEA. V shed 3 bases, J shed 5 bases, and the junction held 6 bases outside the gene matches. CDR3 protein: CSVDPTSGINNEQFF. In DNA, the CDR3 is TGCAGCGTTGATCCGACTAGCGGGATAAACAATGAGCAGTTCTTC.

The genes are TRBV6-5 and TRBJ1-5; D is possibly TRBD1 (6 bases). Per germline, CDR1 MNHEY and CDR2 SVGAGI. The CDR3 contains 14 residues. With 8 bases removed from V and 2 bases from J, the gap between germline ends came to 13 bases. CDR3 nucleotides: TGTGCCAGCGGCCTTGGGGGCCGCAATCAGCCCCAGCATTTT. Protein sequence: CASGLGGRNQPQHF.

The chain links TRBV18 to TRBJ2-3; TRBD2 aligns across 8 bases. The germline V gene has CDR1 KGHSH and CDR2 LQKENI. The J segment lost 4 bases and the V segment lost 0 bases, leaving 0 bases of the junction unmatched. The CDR3 is made up of 14 amino acids. The CDR3 sequence: CASSPPSGADTQYF. The DNA of the CDR3 is TGTGCCAGCTCACCACCTAGCGGGGCAGATACGCAGTATTTT. The full variable domain, with the rest looked up from reference TRBV18 and TRBJ2-3, is NAGVMQNPRHLVRRRGQEARLRCSPMKGHSHVYWYRQLPEEGLKFMVYLQKENIIDESGMPKERFSAEFPKEGPSILRIQQVVRGDSAAYFCASSPPSGADTQYFGPGTRLTVL.

The chain couples TRBV11-3 to TRBJ2-3; TRBD1 agrees at 9 bases. Per the germline V gene, CDR1 is SGHNT and CDR2 is YENEEA. The V gene end was trimmed by 5 bases and the J gene end by 3 bases; junction bases not matched to a gene: 6. This CDR3 spans 15 amino acids. The CDR3 sequence is CASSDGQGTTDTQYF. CDR3 nucleotide sequence: TGTGCCAGCAGCGACGGACAGGGGACGACAGATACGCAGTATTTT.

The chain couples TRBV7-9 to TRBJ2-1; a possible D gene is TRBD1 (5 bases). Germline lookup yields CDR1 SEHNR and CDR2 FQNEAQ (reference sequence). The CDR3 consists of 13 residues. Between the trimmed V and J ends, which lost 1 base and 6 bases, there was a span of 7 bases. In DNA form, the CDR3 reads TGTGCCAGCAGCTTAGGTGACAGCAATGAGCAGTTCTTC. Translated: CASSLGDSNEQFF.

This clone was recorded only once. The chain uses TRBV29-1 and TRBJ2-5, with TRBD1 identical over 10 bases. Germline lookup yields CDR1 SQVTM and CDR2 ANQGSEA. V shed 5 bases and J 4 bases; nucleotides not matched to a gene: 7. The CDR3 totals 14 residues. As DNA, the CDR3 is TGCAGCGTTAAGACAGGGGGCAAGGGAGAGACCCAGTACTTC. Residues: CSVKTGGKGETQYF.

This chain links TRBV12-5 with TRBJ2-3, with TRBD1 matching 9 bases. The germline V gene has CDR1 LGHNT and CDR2 FRNRAP. The CDR3 has 17 residues. Unmatched junction bases numbered 7, after V lost 1 base and J lost 2 bases. The CDR3 DNA sequence: TGTGCTAGTGGTTTGGGCGGACAGGGGAGATACACAGATACGCAGTATTTT. Its translation: CASGLGGQGRYTDTQYF. Full variable domain (remainder filled in from reference TRBV12-5 and TRBJ2-3): DARVTQTPRHKVTEMGQEVTMRCQPILGHNTVFWYRQTMMQGLELLAYFRNRAPLDDSGMPKDRFSAEMPDATLATLKIQPSEPRDSAVYFCASGLGGQGRYTDTQYFGPGTRLTVL.

The chain has TRBV6-1 and TRBJ2-7; TRBD2 might be the D (7 bases). The CDR3 consists of 15 residues. V was trimmed by 3 bases and J by 4 bases, leaving 16 bases between them. Germline V gives CDR1 MNHNS, CDR2 SASEGT. The CDR3 DNA reads TGTGCCAGCAGTGACACGGGGGGCGCATGGTACGAGCAGTACGTC. Translating it yields CASSDTGGAWYEQYV.

V is TRBV7-9 and J is TRBJ2-1; TRBD2 matches 11 bases. Germline CDR1 SEHNR, CDR2 FQNEAQ (reference sequence). This CDR3 has 14 residues. V trimming: 2 bases; J trimming: 10 bases; junction bases outside the gene matches: 4. CDR3 bases: TGTGCCAGCAGCTTACTAGCGGGAGGAGCGGAGCAGTTCTTC. Translating gives CASSLLAGGAEQFF. The complete variable domain, with remaining parts taken from reference TRBV7-9 and TRBJ2-1, reads DTGVSQNPRHKITKRGQNVTFRCDPISEHNRLYWYRQTLGQGPEFLTYFQNEAQLEKSRLLSDRFSAERPKGSFSTLEIQRTEQGDSAMYLCASSLLAGGAEQFFGPGTRLTVL.

This chain links TRBV9 with TRBJ1-6; TRBD1 matches 8 bases. The CDR3 extends over 15 amino acids. Germline CDR1 and CDR2: SGDLS and YYNGEE. V lost 5 bases, J lost 10 bases, and 11 bases stayed unmatched. CDR3 DNA sequence: TGTGCCAGCAGTGTTGACAGGGGCGTCGTATCACCCCTCCACTTT. Amino acids: CASSVDRGVVSPLHF.